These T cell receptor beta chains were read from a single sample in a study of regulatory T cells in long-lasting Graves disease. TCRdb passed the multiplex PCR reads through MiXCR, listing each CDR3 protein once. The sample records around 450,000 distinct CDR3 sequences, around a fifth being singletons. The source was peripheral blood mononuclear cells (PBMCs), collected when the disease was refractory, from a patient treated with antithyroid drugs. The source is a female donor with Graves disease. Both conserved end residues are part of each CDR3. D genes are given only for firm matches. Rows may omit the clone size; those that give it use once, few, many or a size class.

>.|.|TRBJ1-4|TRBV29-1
TGCAGCGCCCGTTACAGTGAAAAACTGTTTTTT
CSARYSEKLFF
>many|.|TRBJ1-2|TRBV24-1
TGTGCCACCAGTGATTTGTACAGAGAGTATGGCTACACCTTC
CATSDLYREYGYTF
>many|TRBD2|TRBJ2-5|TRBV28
TGTGCCAGCAGTTTGGAGCTAGCGGGAGTGGGGACCCAGTACTTC
CASSLELAGVGTQYF
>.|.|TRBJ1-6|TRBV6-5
TGTGCCAGCAGTTCCTCAATTTCGAATTCACCCCTCCACTTT
CASSSSISNSPLHF
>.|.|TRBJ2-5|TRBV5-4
TGTGCCAGCAAGGGGCACTCCCAAGAGACCCAGTACTTC
CASKGHSQETQYF
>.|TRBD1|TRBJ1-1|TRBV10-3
TGTGCCATCAGTGGCCGGGACAGGGTCACTGAAGCTTTCTTT
CAISGRDRVTEAFF
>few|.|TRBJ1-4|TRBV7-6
TGTGCCAGCAGCTCTCAATACCGGGGGACTATACCCGACTTGAATGAAAAACTGTTTTTT
CASSSQYRGTIPDLNEKLFF
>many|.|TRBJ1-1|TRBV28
TGTGCCAGCCTGGCTGGGGGGGACCAAAGGACTGAAGCTTTCTTT
CASLAGGDQRTEAFF
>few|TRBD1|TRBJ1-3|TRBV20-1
TGCAGTGCCCCGGGACAGGGGTTTATAGAAGGAAACACCATATATTTT
CSAPGQGFIEGNTIYF
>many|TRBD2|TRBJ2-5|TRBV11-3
TGTGCCAGCAGCCCGGGGGGGACCCAGTACTTC
CASSPGGTQYF
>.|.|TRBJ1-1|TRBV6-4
TGTGCCAGCAGTGACCCCGGGGGCACTGAAGCTTTCTTT
CASSDPGGTEAFF
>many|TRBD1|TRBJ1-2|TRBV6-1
TGTGCCAGCAGGGTTGGGGAGCTGGGACAGGGTGATTATGGCTACACCTTC
CASRVGELGQGDYGYTF
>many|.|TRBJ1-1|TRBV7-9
TGTGCCAGCAGCTTAGGGATGAACACTGAAGCTTTCTTT
CASSLGMNTEAFF
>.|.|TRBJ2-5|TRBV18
TGTGCCAGCTCACCAAGGGCGGGCGCCGAGACCCAGTACTTC
CASSPRAGAETQYF
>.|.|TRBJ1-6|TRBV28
TGTGCCAGCAGTTTGCTAGGGGAGGACTCACCCCTCCACTTT
CASSLLGEDSPLHF
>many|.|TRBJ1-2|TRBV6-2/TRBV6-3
TGTGCCAGCAGAACGGATGCTAACTATGGCTACACCTTC
CASRTDANYGYTF
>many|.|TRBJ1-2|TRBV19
TGTGCCAGTAGTCTAAGGTCCGCCTATGGCTACACCTTC
CASSLRSAYGYTF
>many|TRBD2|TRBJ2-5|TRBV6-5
TGTGCCAGCAGTTACGCGACTAGCGGGGGGGAAGAGACCCAGTACTTC
CASSYATSGGEETQYF
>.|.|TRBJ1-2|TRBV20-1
TGCAGTGCTAGATATGTCGTGTCAGCCCGTTTCATAAACTATGGCTACACCTTC
CSARYVVSARFINYGYTF
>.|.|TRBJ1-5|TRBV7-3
TGTGCCAGCAGCTTAGATGCGGTTTTTGAGCCCCAGCATTTT
CASSLDAVFEPQHF
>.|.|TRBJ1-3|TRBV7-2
TGTGCCAGCAGCCCTTCGACAGGCTCCTCTGGAAACACCATATATTTT
CASSPSTGSSGNTIYF
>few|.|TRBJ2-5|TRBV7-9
TGTGCCAGCACCCTTTTCGGGCAAGAGACCCAGTACTTC
CASTLFGQETQYF
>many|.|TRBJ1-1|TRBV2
TGTGCCAGCAGTGATCCCCTAAGACAAATGGTGAACACTGAAGCTTTCTTT
CASSDPLRQMVNTEAFF
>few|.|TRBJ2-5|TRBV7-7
TGTGCTAGCAGCATTTCGGACGGGGAGACCCAGTACTTC
CASSISDGETQYF
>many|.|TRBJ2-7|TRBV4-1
TGCGCCAGCAGCCCGTCGTCACTTGCAGGTACGCCCTACGAGCAGTACTTC
CASSPSSLAGTPYEQYF
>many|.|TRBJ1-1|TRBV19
TGTGCCAGTAACATAAACACTGAAGCTTTCTTT
CASNINTEAFF
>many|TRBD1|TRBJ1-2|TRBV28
TGTGCCAACAGCCCTGGACAGGGAGAAGGCTACACCTTC
CANSPGQGEGYTF
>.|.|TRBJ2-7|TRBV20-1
TGCAGTGCTAGAGATCTAGCAGATCCCTACGAGCAGTACTTC
CSARDLADPYEQYF
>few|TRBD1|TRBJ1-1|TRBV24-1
TGTGCCACAGCCTCCGGGACAGGGGACACTGAAGCTTTCTTT
CATASGTGDTEAFF
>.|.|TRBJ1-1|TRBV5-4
TGTGCCAGCAGCTGGCCGGGAAAGAAGGATGGCACTGAAGCTTTCTTT
CASSWPGKKDGTEAFF
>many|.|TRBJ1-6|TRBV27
TGTGCCAGCAGTCCACGGGGGGGGAGGACTTCACCCCTCCACTTT
CASSPRGGRTSPLHF
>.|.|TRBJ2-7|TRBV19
TGTGCCAGTAGTACCACCGGGGCCCCGGGGGCCTACGAGCAGTACTTC
CASSTTGAPGAYEQYF
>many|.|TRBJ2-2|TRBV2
TGTGCCAGCAGTGAATTTAAGGTCGCGAACACCGGGGAGCTGTTTTTT
CASSEFKVANTGELFF
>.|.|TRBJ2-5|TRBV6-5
TGTGCCAGCAGTTACTCGCGACTCAACAGGGTAATACTCCAAGAGACCCAGTACTTC
CASSYSRLNRVILQETQYF
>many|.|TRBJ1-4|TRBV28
TGTGCCAGCAGTTTAGTTGAAAAACTGTTTTTT
CASSLVEKLFF